Presented here are 18 T cell receptor beta chains from one specimen sequenced in a study of CD8 T cells in ankylosing spondylitis. TCRdb re-analysed the 5' RACE reads in MiXCR, keeping a single row per CDR3 protein. This table holds about 250,000 distinct CDR3 sequences, approximately 30% found once. The sample comprised blood, either unsorted or a sorted T cell fraction (not recorded which). These TCRs come from a male donor with ankylosing spondylitis or in good health (not recorded which).

The chain links TRBV12-3 or TRBV12-4 to TRBJ2-5; D gene ambiguous. Trimming pared 8 bases from V and 4 bases from J, leaving 14 bases between. This CDR3 contains 13 residues. The CDR3 coding sequence is TGTGCCAGCTTAGGTTTCGGTGCAGAGACCCAGTACTTC. This encodes CASLGFGAETQYF.

This clonotype appeared once. The V and J genes are TRBV27 and TRBJ2-5; 7 bases are shared with TRBD2. The CDR3 length is 15 residues. V was clipped by 5 bases and J by 1 base; unmatched bases: 7. Germline V CDR1 and CDR2: MNHEY, SMNVEV (reference sequence). CDR3 in amino acids: CASSQRWGGQETQYF. The CDR3 DNA reads TGTGCCAGCAGTCAACGGTGGGGGGGCCAAGAGACCCAGTACTTC.

The rearrangement links TRBV6-5 to TRBJ1-1; D is possibly TRBD1 (5 bases). CDR1 MNHEY and CDR2 SVGAGI come from the germline V gene. Trimming pared 4 bases from V and 2 bases from J, leaving 8 bases between. This CDR3 is 13 amino acids long. CDR3 loop: CASSLQENTEAFF. The CDR3 region has the DNA TGTGCCAGCAGTTTACAGGAAAACACTGAAGCTTTCTTT.

This clonotype came up a few times. A much larger clonotype is one base distant, so this may be a read error. The J gene is TRBJ2-3, the V gene TRBV6-4, with D hard to call. Per the germline V gene, CDR1 is MRHNA and CDR2 is SNTAGT. CDR3 length: 14 residues. V gave up 3 bases and J gave up 0 bases, with 7 bases separating them. The DNA of the CDR3 is TGTGCCAGCAGTGATGACGGTAGCACAGATACGCAGTATTTT. It is translated as CASSDDGSTDTQYF.

This chain links TRBV30 with TRBJ1-1; maybe TRBD1 (6 bases). The V gene lost 5 bases and the J gene lost 7 bases, with 17 bases spanning the gap. The germline V gene has CDR1 GTSNPN and CDR2 SVGIG (reference sequence). CDR3 length: 13 residues. The CDR3 protein is CAWERRGAGEAFF. CDR3 coding DNA: TGTGCCTGGGAAAGGCGGGGGGCGGGTGAAGCTTTCTTT.

As concerns this clonotype: A read error is possible here, since a much larger clone lies one base away. The V and J genes are TRBV20-1 and TRBJ2-7, with D possibly matching TRBD1 (6 bases). Germline CDR1 and CDR2: DFQATT and SNEGSKA (reference sequence). The CDR3 is 14 amino acids. The chain's CDR3 is CSARAQGGLYEHYF. Here the CDR3 DNA reads TGCAGTGCTAGAGCACAGGGTGGTTTGTACGAGCACTACTTC.

V is TRBV5-1 and J is TRBJ2-3, with 13 positions matching TRBD2. The V gene's germline CDR1 is SGHRS and CDR2 YFSETQ. CDR3 size: 18 residues. Trimming removed 4 bases from V and 0 bases from J; junction bases left unmatched: 8. The CDR3 region is CASSGTTSGGSSTDTQYF. In DNA form, the CDR3 reads TGCGCCAGCAGCGGGACGACTAGCGGGGGGTCTAGCACAGATACGCAGTATTTT. The full variable domain, in which reference TRBV5-1 and TRBJ2-3 provide the parts outside the CDR3, is KAGVTQTPRYLIKTRGQQVTLSCSPISGHRSVSWYQQTPGQGLQFLFEYFSETQRNKGNFPGRFSGRQFSNSRSEMNVSTLELGDSALYLCASSGTTSGGSSTDTQYFGPGTRLTVL.

J is TRBJ2-3 and V is TRBV4-2; 7 bases match TRBD2. Germline V gene sequence: CDR1 LGHNA, CDR2 YNFKEQ. V was clipped by 1 base and J by 0 bases; unmatched bases: 4. The length of the CDR3 is 16 residues. The CDR3 protein is CASSQVERGSTDTQYF. CDR3 coding DNA: TGTGCCAGCAGCCAAGTAGAGCGGGGAAGCACAGATACGCAGTATTTT.

This chain links TRBV10-1 with TRBJ2-7; TRBD2 matches 9 bases. Trimming at V came to 3 bases and at J to 5 bases, leaving 11 bases not matched to a gene. CDR3 length equals 16 residues. CDR1 WNHNN and CDR2 SYGVQD come from the germline V gene (reference sequence). CDR3 sequence: CASSDNRASGDHEQYF. The CDR3 nucleotides read TGCGCCAGCAGTGATAACCGGGCTAGCGGGGACCACGAGCAGTACTTC.

This clonotype was counted between two and nine times. The V and J genes are TRBV7-9 and TRBJ1-1, with 8 positions matching TRBD1. The length of the CDR3 is 12 residues. Germline V gene sequence: CDR1 SEHNR, CDR2 FQNEAQ (reference sequence). V trimming: 5 bases; J trimming: 7 bases; junction bases outside the gene matches: 3. The CDR3 here is CASSQQGDEAFF. The CDR3 region has the DNA TGTGCCAGCAGCCAACAGGGGGATGAAGCTTTCTTT. Complete variable domain (other parts from reference TRBV7-9 and TRBJ1-1): DTGVSQNPRHKITKRGQNVTFRCDPISEHNRLYWYRQTLGQGPEFLTYFQNEAQLEKSRLLSDRFSAERPKGSFSTLEIQRTEQGDSAMYLCASSQQGDEAFFGQGTRLTVV.

This rearrangement joins TRBV7-9 to TRBJ2-1; D not resolved. CDR3 length: 15 residues. The V end lost 5 bases, the J end lost 0 bases, and 11 bases lay between the germline ends. In germline, CDR1 is SEHNR, CDR2 FQNEAQ (reference sequence). The CDR3 DNA follows: TGTGCCAGCAGCCGAATCTTAAGCTCCTACAATGAGCAGTTCTTC. It specifies CASSRILSSYNEQFF. Together with reference TRBV7-9 and TRBJ2-1, the CDR3 gives the full variable domain: DTGVSQNPRHKITKRGQNVTFRCDPISEHNRLYWYRQTLGQGPEFLTYFQNEAQLEKSRLLSDRFSAERPKGSFSTLEIQRTEQGDSAMYLCASSRILSSYNEQFFGPGTRLTVL.

CDR3 in DNA: TGCGCCAGCAGAGCTATGGGACAGGGGTCCTACGAGCAGTACTTC. Translated, it gives CASRAMGQGSYEQYF. This chain links TRBV10-2 with TRBJ2-7, with 10 positions matching TRBD1. The V gene's germline CDR1 is WSHSY and CDR2 SAAADI. V trimming: 6 bases; J trimming: 1 base; junction bases outside the gene matches: 6. There are 15 residues in the CDR3.

This clonotype was picked up a small number of times. J is TRBJ2-2 and V is TRBV20-1; perhaps TRBD2 as D (6 bases). Germline lookup yields CDR1 DFQATT and CDR2 SNEGSKA (reference sequence). The germline V and J ends were trimmed by 3 bases and 6 bases, with 20 bases remaining between them. The CDR3 covers 16 residues. The CDR3 DNA follows: TGCAGTGCTAGCAAAGGGGACCGCTGGGGGGCCGGGGAGCTGTTTTTT. Its protein product is CSASKGDRWGAGELFF.

The chain carries TRBV20-1 and TRBJ2-7, with TRBD1 matching 12 bases. Germline V gives CDR1 DFQATT, CDR2 SNEGSKA (reference sequence). This CDR3 contains 13 residues. The V and J ends lost 4 bases and 11 bases, in that order; junction bases with no gene match: 9. CDR3 nucleotide sequence: TGCAGTGCTAACCGGGACAGGGGGCTCGTAAAGTACTTC. Translation: CSANRDRGLVKYF.

This clonotype has a count of ten or more. This chain uses TRBV20-1 with TRBJ2-1, with D possibly matching TRBD1 (6 bases). Germline V gene lookup returns CDR1 DFQATT and CDR2 SNEGSKA (reference sequence). Between the trimmed V and J ends, which lost 5 bases and 5 bases, there was a span of 10 bases. This CDR3 is built from 12 residues. For the CDR3, the DNA is TGCAGTGCTGGACAGAATAACAATGAGCAGTTCTTC. Translating it yields CSAGQNNNEQFF.

This chain uses TRBV20-1 with TRBJ2-1, with D perhaps TRBD2 (6 bases). There are 13 residues in the CDR3. The V gene's germline CDR1 is DFQATT and CDR2 SNEGSKA (reference sequence). V lost 0 bases, J lost 8 bases, and 11 bases lay in between. For the CDR3, the DNA is TGCAGTGCTAGAGATATGGAGGGGTATGAGCAGTTCTTC. This gives the protein CSARDMEGYEQFF.

This clonotype was picked up a small number of times. This chain joins TRBV12-3 or TRBV12-4 and TRBJ2-2; D perhaps matches TRBD1 (6 bases). Trimming took off 6 bases at V and 5 bases at J, with 7 bases between the two ends. The CDR3 has 12 residues. The CDR3 here is CASRGGTGELFF. The CDR3 coding sequence is TGTGCCAGCAGAGGGGGAACCGGGGAGCTGTTTTTT.

The rearrangement links TRBV12-3 or TRBV12-4 to TRBJ2-3; 8 nucleotides line up with TRBD2. The CDR3 runs to 16 residues. The ends lost 6 bases at V and 4 bases at J; junction bases unmatched: 12. The CDR3 DNA reads TGTGCCAGCAGCCTCGGGAGCGGGGGTCGGCCAGATACGCAGTATTTT. Translating gives CASSLGSGGRPDTQYF.